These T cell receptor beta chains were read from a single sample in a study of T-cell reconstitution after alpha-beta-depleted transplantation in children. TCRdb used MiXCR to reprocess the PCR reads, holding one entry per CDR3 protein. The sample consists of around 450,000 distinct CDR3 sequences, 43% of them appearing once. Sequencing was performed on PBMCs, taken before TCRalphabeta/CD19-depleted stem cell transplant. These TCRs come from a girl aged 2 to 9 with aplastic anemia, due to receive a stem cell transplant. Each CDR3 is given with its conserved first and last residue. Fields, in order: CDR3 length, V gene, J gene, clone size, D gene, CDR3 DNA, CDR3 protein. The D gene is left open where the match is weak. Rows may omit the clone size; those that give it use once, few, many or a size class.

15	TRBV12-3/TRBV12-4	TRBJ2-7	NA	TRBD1	TGTGCCAGCAGCCCTTGGGACAGCAGTCGAGACGAGCAGTACTTC	CASSPWDSSRDEQYF
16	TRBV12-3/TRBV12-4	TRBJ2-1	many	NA	TGTGCCAGCAGAGATAGCGCCCCGAGCTCCTACAATGAGCAGTTCTTC	CASRDSAPSSYNEQFF
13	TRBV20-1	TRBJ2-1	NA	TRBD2	TGCAGTGGAACGGGGGGGGACTACAATGAGCAGTTCTTC	CSGTGGDYNEQFF
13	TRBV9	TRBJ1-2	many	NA	TGTGCCAGCACCTTGGGGGGAGACTATGGCTACACCTTC	CASTLGGDYGYTF
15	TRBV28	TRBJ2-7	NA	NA	TGTGCCAGCAGTCCTTCCGGACTACCACCCTACGAGCAGTACTTC	CASSPSGLPPYEQYF
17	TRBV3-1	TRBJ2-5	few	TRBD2	TGTGCCAGCAGCCAAAGGCGGCTAGCGGGATCCCAAGAGACCCAGTACTTC	CASSQRRLAGSQETQYF
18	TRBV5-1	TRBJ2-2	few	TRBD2	TGCGCCAGCAGCGATGGGACTAGCGGGAGGGCCGGGACCGGGGAGCTGTTTTTT	CASSDGTSGRAGTGELFF
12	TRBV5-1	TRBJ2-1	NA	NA	TGCGCCAGCAGCACTTCTGTCGATGAGCAGTTCTTC	CASSTSVDEQFF
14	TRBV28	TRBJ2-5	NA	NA	TGTGCCAGCAGTTTTGAACAGCTCCAAGAGACCCAGTACTTC	CASSFEQLQETQYF
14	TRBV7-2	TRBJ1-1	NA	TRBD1	TGTGCCAGCAGTCGAGGACAGGCAAATTTTGAAGCTTTCTTT	CASSRGQANFEAFF
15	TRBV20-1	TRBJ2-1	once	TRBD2	TGCAGTACCGTAGTAGCGGGAGGCGTGTACAATGAGCAGTTCTTC	CSTVVAGGVYNEQFF
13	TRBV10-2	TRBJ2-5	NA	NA	TGCGCCAGCAGTGACCGACTGCAAGAGACCCAGTACTTC	CASSDRLQETQYF
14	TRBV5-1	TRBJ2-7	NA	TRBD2	TGCGCCAGCAGCTTGCGGACTAGCGCCTACGAGCAGTACTTC	CASSLRTSAYEQYF
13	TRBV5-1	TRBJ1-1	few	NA	TGCGCCAGCAGGGTTCGGGAGAACACTGAAGCTTTCTTT	CASRVRENTEAFF
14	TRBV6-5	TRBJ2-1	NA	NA	TGTGCCAGCAGTTACTCTAGCGATAGCAATGAGCAGTTCTTC	CASSYSSDSNEQFF
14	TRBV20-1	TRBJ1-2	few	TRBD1	TGCAGTGCTCCCGCCCGGGACAGAAGCTATGGCTACACCTTC	CSAPARDRSYGYTF
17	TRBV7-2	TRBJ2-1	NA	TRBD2	TGTGCCAGCACGGGACTAGCGGGTTTAAGCTCCTACAATGAGCAGTTCTTC	CASTGLAGLSSYNEQFF
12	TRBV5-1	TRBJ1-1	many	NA	TGCGCCAGCAGCTTGGGCGCATCGGGAGCTTTCTTT	CASSLGASGAFF
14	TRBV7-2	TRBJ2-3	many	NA	TGTGCCAGCAGCTTCCTGTGGGCTACAGATACGCAGTATTTT	CASSFLWATDTQYF
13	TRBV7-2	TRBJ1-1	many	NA	TGTGCCAGCAGCCGGTCAAGGAACACTGAAGCTTTCTTT	CASSRSRNTEAFF
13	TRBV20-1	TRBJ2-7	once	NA	TGCAGTGCTGGCAGGGGTGGGGTCTACGAGCAGTACTTC	CSAGRGGVYEQYF
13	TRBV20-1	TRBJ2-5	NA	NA	TGCAGTGCTAGGACTAGGTGGCGTGAGACCCAGTACTTC	CSARTRWRETQYF
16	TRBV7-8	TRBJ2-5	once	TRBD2	TGTGCCAGCAGCCCCTTACGATTAGCGGGAGAAGAGACCCAGTACTTC	CASSPLRLAGEETQYF
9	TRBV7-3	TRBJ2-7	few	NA	TGTGCCAGCAGCTTCATCGAGTACTTC	CASSFIEYF
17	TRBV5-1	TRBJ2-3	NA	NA	TGCGCCAGCAGCTTGGGGCTAAAACCTAAGGGCACAGATACGCAGTATTTT	CASSLGLKPKGTDTQYF
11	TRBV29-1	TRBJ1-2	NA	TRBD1	TGCAGCGTTGTGACAGGGAGTGGCTACACCTTC	CSVVTGSGYTF
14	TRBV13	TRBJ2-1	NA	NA	TGTGCCAGCAGCCCCTGGGGACCGTACAATGAGCAGTTCTTC	CASSPWGPYNEQFF
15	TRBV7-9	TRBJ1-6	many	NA	TGTGCCAGCAGCCCCCAGGGCGGCGGTAATTCACCCCTCCACTTT	CASSPQGGGNSPLHF
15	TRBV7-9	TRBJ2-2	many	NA	TGTGCCAGCAGACCCAGGGGTATCGACACCGGGGAGCTGTTTTTT	CASRPRGIDTGELFF
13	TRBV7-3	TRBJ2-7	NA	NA	TGTGCCAGCAGCACGGGAGCAAACTACGAGCAGTACTTC	CASSTGANYEQYF
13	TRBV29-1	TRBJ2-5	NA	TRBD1	TGCAGCGTTGAAGAAGGGGGCAGGGAGACCCAGTACTTC	CSVEEGGRETQYF
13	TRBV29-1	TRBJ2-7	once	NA	TGCAGCGTTGTTGGTGGGAGCTCCTACGAGCAGTACTTC	CSVVGGSSYEQYF
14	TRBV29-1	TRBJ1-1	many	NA	TGCAGCGTTGAGGTGGGTTTCTCGAACACTGAAGCTTTCTTT	CSVEVGFSNTEAFF
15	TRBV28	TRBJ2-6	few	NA	TGTGCCAGCAGCTCCCATGGCTCTGGGGCCAACGTCCTGACTTTC	CASSSHGSGANVLTF
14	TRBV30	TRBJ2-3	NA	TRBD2	TGTGCCCGAGACGGCTGGCGGGGGAGCGATACGCAGTATTTT	CARDGWRGSDTQYF
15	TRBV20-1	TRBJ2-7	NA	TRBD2	TGCAGTGCCGCCAGACTAGCGGGAGGCACCTACGAGCAGTACTTC	CSAARLAGGTYEQYF
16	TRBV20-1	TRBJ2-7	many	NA	TGCAGTGCTAAAAATTTACAGGCGGGGAGCTCCTACGAGCAGTACTTC	CSAKNLQAGSSYEQYF
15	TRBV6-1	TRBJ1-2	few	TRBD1	TGTGCCAGCAGCCAACGGGGGACAGCTAACTATGGCTACACCTTC	CASSQRGTANYGYTF
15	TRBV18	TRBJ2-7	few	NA	TGTGCCAGCTCACCCGTAACTCGGGGTGCCTACGAGCAGTACTTC	CASSPVTRGAYEQYF
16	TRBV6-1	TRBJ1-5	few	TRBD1	TGTGCCAGCAGTGTTGGCCGGGACAGGGTTCGGCAGCCCCAGCATTTT	CASSVGRDRVRQPQHF
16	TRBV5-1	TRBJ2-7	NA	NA	TGCGCCAGCAGCTTTACCCCGACGGCTCCCGAGGTTGAGCAGTACTTC	CASSFTPTAPEVEQYF
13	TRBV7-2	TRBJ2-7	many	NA	TGTGCCAGCAGCTTAGAGGGTCGGTACGAGCAGTACTTC	CASSLEGRYEQYF
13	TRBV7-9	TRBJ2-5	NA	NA	TGTGCCAGCAGCTCTGGGGACCAAGAGACCCAGTACTTC	CASSSGDQETQYF
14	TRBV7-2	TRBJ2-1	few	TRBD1	TGTGCCAGCAGCCGGACAGGTTCCTACAATGAGCAGTTCTTC	CASSRTGSYNEQFF
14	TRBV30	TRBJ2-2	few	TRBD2	TGTGCCTGGAGTCGTGCGCTAGCGGGCGGGGAGCTGTTTTTT	CAWSRALAGGELFF
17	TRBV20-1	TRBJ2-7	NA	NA	TGCAGTGCTAGTATCCCCGCGGGGGACAGTTCTGCCTACGAGCAGTACTTC	CSASIPAGDSSAYEQYF
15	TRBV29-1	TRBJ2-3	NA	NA	TGCAGCGTTGAAGATTCCACGACAGCGGCAGATACGCAGTATTTT	CSVEDSTTAADTQYF
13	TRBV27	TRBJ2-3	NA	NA	TGTGCCAGCAGTTTAGAGGGGTTCCAGACGCAGTATTTT	CASSLEGFQTQYF
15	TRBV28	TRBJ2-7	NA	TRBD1	TGTGCCAGCAGAGCCCCGGGACAGGGGCTCTACGAGCAGTACTTC	CASRAPGQGLYEQYF
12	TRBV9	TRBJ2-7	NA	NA	TGTGCCAGCAGCGTTGGACCCTACGAGCAGTACTTC	CASSVGPYEQYF
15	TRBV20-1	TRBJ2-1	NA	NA	TGCAGTGCTAGTGGTAGGCTTTCGAGCAGGGGTGAGCAGTTCTTC	CSASGRLSSRGEQFF
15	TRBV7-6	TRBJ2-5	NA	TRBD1	TGTGCCAGCAGCGCGGAAGACAGGGGGCGAGAGACCCAGTACTTC	CASSAEDRGRETQYF
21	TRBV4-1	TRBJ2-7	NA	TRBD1	TGCGCCAGCAGCCAACTAACTGCCGGGACAGGGGGCAAATCGAGCTTCTACGAGCAGTACTTC	CASSQLTAGTGGKSSFYEQYF
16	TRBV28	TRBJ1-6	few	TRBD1	TGTGCCAGCAGGCCCCGCACACAGGGGGGGGGTTCACCCCTCCACTTT	CASRPRTQGGGSPLHF
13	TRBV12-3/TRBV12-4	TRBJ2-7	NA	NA	TGTGCCAGCAGGGGACTGGTCTCCTACGAGCAGTACTTC	CASRGLVSYEQYF